This entry lists 12 T cell receptor beta chains sequenced from one sample in a study of cytomegalovirus exposure and HLA in healthy donors. Primers included in the PCR were 60 Vbeta and 13 Jbeta primers. The table came from immunoSEQ multiplex PCR; TCRdb's copy has only in-frame clones and leaves some out. The sample includes 200,000 or so clones, roughly four fifths of them seen just once. Sequenced: PBMCs. The origin of the receptors is a woman under 30 in good health and CMV-seronegative.

As DNA, the CDR3 is TGTGCCAGCAGCTCCGGCAGGGAAGCTTTCTTT. Its protein product is CASSSGREAFF. The V and J genes are TRBV7-6 and TRBJ1-1; D unresolved. V was shortened by 4 bases and J by 8 bases, with 8 bases between the two germline ends. Germline V gene lookup returns CDR1 SGHVS and CDR2 FNYEAQ. The CDR3 spans 11 residues.

The CDR3 sequence: CASSYVSAGELFF. The CDR3 coding sequence is TGTGCCAGCAGTTACGTTAGCGCCGGGGAGCTGTTTTTT. This rearrangement joins TRBV6-5 to TRBJ2-2, with TRBD2 as a possible D gene (5 bases). The V gene lost 2 bases and the J gene lost 6 bases, with 7 bases spanning the gap. The CDR3 has 13 amino acids. The germline V gene encodes CDR1 MNHEY and CDR2 SVGAGI.

This sequence joins TRBV5-1 and TRBJ2-1; TRBD2 might be the D (5 bases). In germline, CDR1 is SGHRS, CDR2 YFSETQ. V lost 4 bases to trimming and J lost 12 bases, with 23 bases between them. This CDR3 contains 15 residues. The CDR3 spells CASSVSTSLAVGQFF. CDR3 nucleotides: TGCGCCAGCAGCGTGAGTACCTCCCTAGCTGTCGGGCAGTTCTTC. Looking up the rest from reference TRBV5-1 and TRBJ2-1 gives the full variable domain: KAGVTQTPRYLIKTRGQQVTLSCSPISGHRSVSWYQQTPGQGLQFLFEYFSETQRNKGNFPGRFSGRQFSNSRSEMNVSTLELGDSALYLCASSVSTSLAVGQFFGPGTRLTVL.

The chain joins TRBV7-9 to TRBJ1-5, with unresolved D. Trimming removed 3 bases at V and 8 bases at J, with 8 bases between. The CDR3 consists of 12 residues. The V gene's germline CDR1 is SEHNR and CDR2 FQNEAQ (reference sequence). CDR3 coding DNA: TGTGCCAGCAGCTTTTGGGAGGAGCCCCAGCATTTT. Protein sequence: CASSFWEEPQHF.

The rearrangement joins TRBV6-6 to TRBJ1-1, with D hard to call. The length of the CDR3 is 13 residues. Germline CDR1 and CDR2: MNHNY and SVGAGI (reference sequence). Trimming stripped 10 bases from V and 1 base from J, with 13 bases between. CDR3 region: CAIVNSGNTEAFF. Written as DNA, the CDR3 is TGTGCCATTGTAAACTCCGGGAACACTGAAGCTTTCTTT.

J is TRBJ1-2 and V is TRBV19; TRBD1 matches 7 bases. Losses at the gene ends were 5 bases for V and 4 bases for J; bases not matched to a gene: 13. From germline, CDR1 is LNHDA and CDR2 SQIVND (reference sequence). The CDR3 covers 16 residues. As DNA, the CDR3 is TGTGCCAGTAGTTCAGAAAGGGGACAGTCCTTCTATGGCTACACCTTC. Amino acids: CASSSERGQSFYGYTF.

The V and J genes are TRBV11-2 and TRBJ2-5; 11 bases are a match to TRBD2. Germline assignment: CDR1 SGHAT and CDR2 FQNNGV. With V trimmed by 0 bases and J by 5 bases, 5 bases remained unmatched. This CDR3 is 16 amino acids long. This CDR3 is CASSLDLRTSGETQYF. CDR3 nucleotide sequence: TGTGCCAGCAGCTTAGATCTCCGGACTAGCGGGGAGACCCAGTACTTC.

The chain is built from TRBV7-4 and TRBJ1-5; 8 bases agree with TRBD1. Germline trimming cut 3 bases from V and 0 bases from J; bases unmatched to any gene: 13. Germline CDR1 and CDR2: SGHVT and SQSDAQ. The CDR3 covers 19 residues. CDR3 amino acids: CASSLTGQGIGGSNQPQHF. CDR3 nucleotide sequence: TGTGCCAGCAGCTTGACCGGACAGGGCATCGGGGGTAGCAATCAGCCCCAGCATTTT.

The J gene is TRBJ2-4, the V gene TRBV5-1; 9 nucleotides match TRBD1. The germline V gene has CDR1 SGHRS and CDR2 YFSETQ. After removal of 0 bases from V and 9 bases from J, the junction contained 1 base not matched to a gene. The CDR3 covers 13 residues. This CDR3 reads CASSLGQGGIQYF. In DNA form, the CDR3 reads TGCGCCAGCAGCTTGGGACAGGGGGGCATTCAGTACTTC.

This clone appeared once. The V gene is TRBV10-1, the J gene TRBJ2-4, with D tentatively TRBD2 (7 bases). V shed 3 bases and J shed 4 bases, with 16 bases lying between them. Germline CDR1 is WNHNN and CDR2 is SYGVQD (reference sequence). The CDR3 contains 16 residues. The CDR3 loop reads CASSDPRGGGKNIQYF. DNA of the CDR3: TGCGCCAGCAGTGACCCGAGGGGGGGAGGTAAAAACATTCAGTACTTC.

This clone has a handful of counts. The chain combines TRBV5-1 with TRBJ1-2; 9 bases match TRBD1. Germline CDR1 is SGHRS and CDR2 is YFSETQ. V shed 0 bases, J shed 3 bases, and the junction held 6 bases outside the gene matches. This CDR3 is 16 amino acids long. This CDR3 reads CASSLGGQGYDYGYTF. CDR3 in DNA: TGCGCCAGCAGCTTGGGGGGACAGGGATATGACTATGGCTACACCTTC.

V usage is TRBV7-9 and J usage is TRBJ2-7, with 8 bases matching TRBD1. Germline V gene sequence: CDR1 SEHNR, CDR2 FQNEAQ (reference sequence). The CDR3 length is 15 residues. The J segment lost 2 bases and the V segment lost 5 bases, leaving 8 bases of the junction unmatched. The CDR3 sequence: CASSIGTGPPYEQYF. In DNA, the CDR3 is TGTGCCAGCAGCATAGGGACAGGCCCTCCCTACGAGCAGTACTTC.